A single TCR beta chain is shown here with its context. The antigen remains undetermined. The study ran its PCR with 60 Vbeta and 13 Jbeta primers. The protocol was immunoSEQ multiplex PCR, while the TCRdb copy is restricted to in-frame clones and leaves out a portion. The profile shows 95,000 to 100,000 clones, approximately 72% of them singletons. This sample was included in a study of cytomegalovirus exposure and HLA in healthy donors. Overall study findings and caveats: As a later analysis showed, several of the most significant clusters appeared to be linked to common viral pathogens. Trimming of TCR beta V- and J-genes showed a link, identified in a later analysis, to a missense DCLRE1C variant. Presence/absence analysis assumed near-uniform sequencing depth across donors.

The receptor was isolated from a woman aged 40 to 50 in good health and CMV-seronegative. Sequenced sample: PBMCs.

CDR3 sequence reads: CASSLQVGASAFF. As DNA, the CDR3 is TGTGCCAGCAGTCTACAGGTGGGGGCTTCAGCTTTCTTT. The chain has TRBV6-5 and TRBJ1-1; D possibly corresponds to TRBD1 (6 bases). Germline-derived CDR1 and CDR2 are MNHEY and SVGAGI. V was pared by 5 bases and J by 10 bases, with 17 bases between. This CDR3 is 13 amino acids long.